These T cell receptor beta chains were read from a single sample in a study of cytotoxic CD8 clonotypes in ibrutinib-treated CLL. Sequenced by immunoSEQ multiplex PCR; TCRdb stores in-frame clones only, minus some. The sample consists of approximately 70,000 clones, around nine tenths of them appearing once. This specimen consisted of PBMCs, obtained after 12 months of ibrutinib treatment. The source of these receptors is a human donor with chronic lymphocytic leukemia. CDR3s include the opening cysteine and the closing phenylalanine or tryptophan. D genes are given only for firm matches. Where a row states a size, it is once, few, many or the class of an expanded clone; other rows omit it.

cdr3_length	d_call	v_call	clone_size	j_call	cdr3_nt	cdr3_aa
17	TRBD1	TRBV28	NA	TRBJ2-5	TGTGCCACCCTAGGACAGGGGGTATCTGTAGGCCAAGAGACCCAGTACTTC	CATLGQGVSVGQETQYF
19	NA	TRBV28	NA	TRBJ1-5	TGTGCCAGCAGTTTCATACGTGCCAAAAAAGATCAGTCCTTTCCCTGGTCACATTTT	CASSFIRAKKDQSFPWSHF
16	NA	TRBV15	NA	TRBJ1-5	TGTGCCACCAGCAGAGATTGGCGACAGCCCGAGGGGGCCCAGCATTTT	CATSRDWRQPEGAQHF
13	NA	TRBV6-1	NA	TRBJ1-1	TGTGCCAGCAGTGTTACAGGGAACACTGAAGCTTTCTTT	CASSVTGNTEAFF
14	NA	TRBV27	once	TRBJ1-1	TGTGCCAGCAGTTTCCGAGCCATGAACACTGAAGCTTTCTTT	CASSFRAMNTEAFF
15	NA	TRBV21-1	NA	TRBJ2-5	TGTGCCAGCAGCAAAAGAGGTAGCGGCGCGGAGACCCAGTACTTC	CASSKRGSGAETQYF
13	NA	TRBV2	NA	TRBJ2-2	TGTGCCACCACTCTCGGGCTCCCCGGGGAGCTGTTTTTT	CATTLGLPGELFF
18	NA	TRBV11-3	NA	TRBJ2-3	TGTGCCAGCAGCTCCCCCGGAAGACCGGGAACGGGCACAGATACGCAGTATTTT	CASSSPGRPGTGTDTQYF
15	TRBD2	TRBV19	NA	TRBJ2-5	TGTGCCAGTAGTCACCCAGCGGGAGGGAGAGAGACCCAGTACTTC	CASSHPAGGRETQYF
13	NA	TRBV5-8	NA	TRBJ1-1	TGTGCCAGCAGCTTCAACAAGAACACTGAAGCTTTCTTT	CASSFNKNTEAFF
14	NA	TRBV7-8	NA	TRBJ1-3	TGTGCCAGCAGTCCGAAGGAGGGGGTAAACACCATATATTTT	CASSPKEGVNTIYF
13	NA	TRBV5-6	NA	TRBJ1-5	TGTGCCAGCAGCTTGGGGACCATCCAGCCCCAGCATTTT	CASSLGTIQPQHF
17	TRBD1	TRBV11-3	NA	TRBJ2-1	TGTGCCAGCAGCTTAAACCGCGGGACAGGTGGTTACAATGAGCAGTTCTTC	CASSLNRGTGGYNEQFF
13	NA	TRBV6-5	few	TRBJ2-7	TGTGCCAGCAGTTACCAGGCACTGTACGAGCAGTACTTC	CASSYQALYEQYF
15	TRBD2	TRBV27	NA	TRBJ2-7	TGTGCCAGCAGTTTCGGAACTAGCGGCGCCTACGAGCAGTACTTC	CASSFGTSGAYEQYF
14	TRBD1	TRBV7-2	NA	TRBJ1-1	TGTGCCAGCAGCCCGCGACAGGGAAACACTGAAGCTTTCTTT	CASSPRQGNTEAFF
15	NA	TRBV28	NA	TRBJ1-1	TGTGCCAGCAGTACAGATCACAGGGCCAACACTGAAGCTTTCTTT	CASSTDHRANTEAFF
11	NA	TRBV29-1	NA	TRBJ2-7	TGCAGCGTGGGGATGGGATACGAGCAGTACTTC	CSVGMGYEQYF
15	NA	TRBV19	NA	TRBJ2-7	TGTGCCAGTAGTCCCTCCGGGACGGATACCTACGAGCAGTACTTC	CASSPSGTDTYEQYF
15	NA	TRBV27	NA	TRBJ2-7	TGTGCCAGCAGTACCAACCGGGCGGGGTCCTACGAGCAGTACTTC	CASSTNRAGSYEQYF
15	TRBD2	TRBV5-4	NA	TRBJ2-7	TGTGCCAGCAGCCCCAGCGGGAGGAGCTCCTACGAGCAGTACTTC	CASSPSGRSSYEQYF
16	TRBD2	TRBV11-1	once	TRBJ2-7	TGTGCCAGCAGCTACCTTAGCGGGACAAGCTCCTACGAGCAGTACTTC	CASSYLSGTSSYEQYF
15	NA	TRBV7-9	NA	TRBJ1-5	TGTGCCAGCAGCTTAGGGGGGGCTGGCAATCAGCCCCAGCATTTT	CASSLGGAGNQPQHF
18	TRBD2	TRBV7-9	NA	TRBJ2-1	TGTGCCAGCAGCTCCCTCTTAACCGGGACTAGCGGCTACAATGAGCAGTTCTTC	CASSSLLTGTSGYNEQFF
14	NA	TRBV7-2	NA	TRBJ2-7	TGTGCCAGCAGCTTAGACGTTAGTTCCTACGAGCAGTACTTC	CASSLDVSSYEQYF
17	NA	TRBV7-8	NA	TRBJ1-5	TGTGCCAGCAGTTTCGAAGGGACGGGGATTCGCAATCAGCCCCAGCATTTT	CASSFEGTGIRNQPQHF
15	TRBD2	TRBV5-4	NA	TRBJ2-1	TGTGCCAGCGCCCGATTCAGCGGGGGGCGGAATGAGCAGTTCTTC	CASARFSGGRNEQFF
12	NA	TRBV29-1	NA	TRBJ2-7	TGCAGCGTTGACGCAGGGGGGGACGAGCAGTACTTC	CSVDAGGDEQYF
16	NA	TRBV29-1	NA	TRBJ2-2	TGCAGCGTTGAAGCCCGGAGGGGACAGATCACCGGGGAGCTGTTTTTT	CSVEARRGQITGELFF
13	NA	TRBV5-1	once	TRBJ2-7	TGCGCCAGCAGCGCCGTCGATGCGCCCGAGCAGTACTTC	CASSAVDAPEQYF
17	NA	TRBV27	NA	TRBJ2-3	TGTGCCAGCAGTTTATCGGGGACTGGGGCTAGCACAGATACGCAGTATTTT	CASSLSGTGASTDTQYF
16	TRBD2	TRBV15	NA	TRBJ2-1	TGTGCCACCAGCATCGGACTAGCGGAGATCACGAATGAGCAGTTCTTC	CATSIGLAEITNEQFF
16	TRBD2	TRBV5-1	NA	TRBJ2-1	TGCGCCAGCAGCTTAGGACTAGCGGGAGATACGGATGAGCAGTTCTTC	CASSLGLAGDTDEQFF
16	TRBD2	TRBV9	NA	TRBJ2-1	TGTGCCAGCAGTCGAACAACCGGGACTAACAACAATGAGCAGTTCTTC	CASSRTTGTNNNEQFF
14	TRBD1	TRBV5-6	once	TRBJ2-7	TGTGCCAGCAGCCAAGGGACAGGGGGCCGGGGGCAGTACTTC	CASSQGTGGRGQYF
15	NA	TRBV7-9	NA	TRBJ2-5	TGTGCCAGCAGCGAGGGAACACGCACATGGGAGACCCAGTACTTC	CASSEGTRTWETQYF
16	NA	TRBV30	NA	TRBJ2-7	TGTGCCTGGAGTGTACCTTTTCGGACAGTGAACTACGAGCAGTACTTC	CAWSVPFRTVNYEQYF
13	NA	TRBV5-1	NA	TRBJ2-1	TGCGCCAGCAGCTTGGCCCAGGAATCTTTCCAGTTCTTC	CASSLAQESFQFF
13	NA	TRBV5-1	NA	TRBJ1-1	TGCGCCAGCAGCCCGACAGTAAAAAATGAAGCTTTCTTT	CASSPTVKNEAFF
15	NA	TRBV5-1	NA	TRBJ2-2	TGCGCCAGCATAGGTGGAGGGTCGAACACCGGGGAGCTGTTTTTT	CASIGGGSNTGELFF
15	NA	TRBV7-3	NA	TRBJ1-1	TGTGCCAGCAGCCCCCCTCAGGCTATGAACACTGAAGCTTTCTTT	CASSPPQAMNTEAFF
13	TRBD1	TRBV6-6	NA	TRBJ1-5	TGTGCCAGCAAAGGACAGGGCATTGGGCCCCAGCATTTT	CASKGQGIGPQHF
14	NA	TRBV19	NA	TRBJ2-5	TGTGCCAGTAGTACCGACGGTTTCCAAGAGACCCAGTACTTC	CASSTDGFQETQYF
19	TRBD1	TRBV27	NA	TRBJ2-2	TGTGCCAGCAGTTTTTATCAATTGGGAACAGGGGGATTCACCGGGGAGCTGTTTTTT	CASSFYQLGTGGFTGELFF
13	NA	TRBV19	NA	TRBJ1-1	TGTGCCAGTAGGGACGGTCGGGGCACTGAAGCTTTCTTT	CASRDGRGTEAFF
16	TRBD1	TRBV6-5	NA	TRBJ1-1	TGTGCCAGCAGTTACTCGACAGGGGAAGGAGGCACTGAAGCTTTCTTT	CASSYSTGEGGTEAFF
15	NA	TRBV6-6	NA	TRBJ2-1	TGTGCCAGCAGTTACTTCGAGAGCTCCTACAATGAGCAGTTCTTC	CASSYFESSYNEQFF
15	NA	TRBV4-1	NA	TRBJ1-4	TGCGCCAGCAGCCAGCCCGTCTCAGAGTTTGAAAAACTGTTTTTT	CASSQPVSEFEKLFF
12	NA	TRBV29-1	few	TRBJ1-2	TGCAGCGTTGCCGGGAAAGGCTATGGCTACACCTTC	CSVAGKGYGYTF
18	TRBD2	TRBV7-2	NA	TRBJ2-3	TGTGCCAGCAGCTTAAGGAGTAAGTCTAGCGGGAGGACAGATACGCAGTATTTT	CASSLRSKSSGRTDTQYF
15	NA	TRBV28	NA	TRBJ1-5	TGTGCCAGCAGTTTATCTTCCGCTGGCAATCAGCCCCAGCATTTT	CASSLSSAGNQPQHF
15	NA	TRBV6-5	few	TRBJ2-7	TGTGCCAGCAGTTACGAAGGCGGATCGGCCGGGGAGCAGTACTTC	CASSYEGGSAGEQYF
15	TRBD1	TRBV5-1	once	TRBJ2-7	TGCGCCAGCAGCCCGGGACAGGGGGGAACCTACGAGCAGTACTTC	CASSPGQGGTYEQYF
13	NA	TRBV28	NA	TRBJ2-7	TGTGCCAGCGATTATGCGGGAACCTACGAGCAGTACTTC	CASDYAGTYEQYF
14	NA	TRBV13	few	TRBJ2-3	TGTGCCAGCAGCTTAAACCGGCGCACAGATACGCAGTATTTT	CASSLNRRTDTQYF